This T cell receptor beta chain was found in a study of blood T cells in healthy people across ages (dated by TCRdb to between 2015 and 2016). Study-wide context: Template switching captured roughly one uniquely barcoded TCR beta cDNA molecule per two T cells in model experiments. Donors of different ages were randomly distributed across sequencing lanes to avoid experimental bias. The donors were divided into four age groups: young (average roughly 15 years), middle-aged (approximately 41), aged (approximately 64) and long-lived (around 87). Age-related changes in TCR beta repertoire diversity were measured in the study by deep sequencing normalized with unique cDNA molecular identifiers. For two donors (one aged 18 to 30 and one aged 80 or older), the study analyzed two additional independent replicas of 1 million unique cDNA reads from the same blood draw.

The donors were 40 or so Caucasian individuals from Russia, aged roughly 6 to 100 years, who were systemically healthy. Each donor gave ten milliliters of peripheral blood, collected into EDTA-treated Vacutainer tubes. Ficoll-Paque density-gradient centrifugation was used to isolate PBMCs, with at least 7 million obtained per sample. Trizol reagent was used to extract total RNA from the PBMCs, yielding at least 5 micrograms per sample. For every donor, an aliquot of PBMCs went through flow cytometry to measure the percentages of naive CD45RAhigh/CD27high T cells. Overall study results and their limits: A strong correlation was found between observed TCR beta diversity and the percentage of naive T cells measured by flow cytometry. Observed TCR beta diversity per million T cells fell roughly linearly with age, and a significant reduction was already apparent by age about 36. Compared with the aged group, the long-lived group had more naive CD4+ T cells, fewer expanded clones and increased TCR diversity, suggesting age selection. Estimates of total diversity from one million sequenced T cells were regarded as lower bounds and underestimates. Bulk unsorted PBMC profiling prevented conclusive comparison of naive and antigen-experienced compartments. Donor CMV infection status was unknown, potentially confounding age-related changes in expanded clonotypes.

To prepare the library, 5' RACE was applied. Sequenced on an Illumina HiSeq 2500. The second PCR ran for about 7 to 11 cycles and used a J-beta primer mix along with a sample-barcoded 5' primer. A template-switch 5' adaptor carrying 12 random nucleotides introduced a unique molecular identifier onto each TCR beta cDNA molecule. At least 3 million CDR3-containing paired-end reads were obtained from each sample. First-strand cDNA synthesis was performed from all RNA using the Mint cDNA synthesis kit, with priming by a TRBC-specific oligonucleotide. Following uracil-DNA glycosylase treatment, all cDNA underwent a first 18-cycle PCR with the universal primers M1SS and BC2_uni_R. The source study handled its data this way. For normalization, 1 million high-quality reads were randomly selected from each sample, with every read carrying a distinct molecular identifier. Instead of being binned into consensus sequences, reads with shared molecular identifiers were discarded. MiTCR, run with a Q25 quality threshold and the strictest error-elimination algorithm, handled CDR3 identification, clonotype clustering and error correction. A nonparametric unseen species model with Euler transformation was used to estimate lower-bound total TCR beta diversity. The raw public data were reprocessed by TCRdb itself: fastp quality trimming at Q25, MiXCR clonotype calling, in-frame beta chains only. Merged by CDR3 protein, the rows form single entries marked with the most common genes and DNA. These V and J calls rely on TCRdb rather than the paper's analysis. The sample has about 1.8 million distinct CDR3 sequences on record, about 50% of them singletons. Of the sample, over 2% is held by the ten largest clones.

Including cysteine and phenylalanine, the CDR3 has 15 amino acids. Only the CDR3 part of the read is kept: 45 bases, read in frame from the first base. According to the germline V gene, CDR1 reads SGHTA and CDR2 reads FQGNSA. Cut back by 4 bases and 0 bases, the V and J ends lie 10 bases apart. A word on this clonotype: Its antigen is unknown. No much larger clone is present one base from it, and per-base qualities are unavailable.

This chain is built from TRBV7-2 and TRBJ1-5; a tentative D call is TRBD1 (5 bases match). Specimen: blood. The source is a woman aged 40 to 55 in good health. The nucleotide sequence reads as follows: TGTGCCAGCAGCTCGGACGGGACTAGCAATCAGCCCCAGCATTTT. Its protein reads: CASSSDGTSNQPQHF.